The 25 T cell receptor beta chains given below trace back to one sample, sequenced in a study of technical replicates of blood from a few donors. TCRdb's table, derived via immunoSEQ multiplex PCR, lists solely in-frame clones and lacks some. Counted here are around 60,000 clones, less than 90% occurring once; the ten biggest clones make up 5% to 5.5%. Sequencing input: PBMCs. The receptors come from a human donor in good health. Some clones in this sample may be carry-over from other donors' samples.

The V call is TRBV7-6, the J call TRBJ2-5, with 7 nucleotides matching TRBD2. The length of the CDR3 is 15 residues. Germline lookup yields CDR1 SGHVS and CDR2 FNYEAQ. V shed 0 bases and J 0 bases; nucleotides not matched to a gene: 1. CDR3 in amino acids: CASSLAGGDQETQYF. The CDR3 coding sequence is TGTGCCAGCAGCTTAGCGGGGGGGGACCAAGAGACCCAGTACTTC.

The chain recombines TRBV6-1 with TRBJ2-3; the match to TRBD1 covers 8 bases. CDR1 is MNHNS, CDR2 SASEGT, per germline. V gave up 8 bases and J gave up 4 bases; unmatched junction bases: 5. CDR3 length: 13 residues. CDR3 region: CASQRTGPDTQYF. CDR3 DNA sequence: TGTGCCAGCCAGAGGACAGGGCCAGATACGCAGTATTTT.

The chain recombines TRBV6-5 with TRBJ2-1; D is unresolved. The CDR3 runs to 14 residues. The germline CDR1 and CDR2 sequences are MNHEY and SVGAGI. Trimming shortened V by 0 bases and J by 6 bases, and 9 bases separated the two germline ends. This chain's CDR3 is CASSYSPAVNEQFF. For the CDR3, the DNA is TGTGCCAGCAGTTACTCCCCGGCGGTCAATGAGCAGTTCTTC.

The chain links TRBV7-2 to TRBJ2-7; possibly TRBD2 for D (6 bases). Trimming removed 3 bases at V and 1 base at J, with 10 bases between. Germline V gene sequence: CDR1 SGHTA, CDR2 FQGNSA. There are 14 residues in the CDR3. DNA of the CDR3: TGTGCCAGCAGCTTCTGGGGACTTTCCTACGAGCAGTACTTC. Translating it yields CASSFWGLSYEQYF. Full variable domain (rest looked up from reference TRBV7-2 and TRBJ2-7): GAGVSQSPSNKVTEKGKDVELRCDPISGHTALYWYRQSLGQGLEFLIYFQGNSAPDKSGLPSDRFSAERTGGSVSTLTIQRTQQEDSAVYLCASSFWGLSYEQYFGPGTRLTVT.

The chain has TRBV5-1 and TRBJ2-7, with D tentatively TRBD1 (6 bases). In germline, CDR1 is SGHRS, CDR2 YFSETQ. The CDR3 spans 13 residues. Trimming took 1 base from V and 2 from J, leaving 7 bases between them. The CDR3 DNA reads TGCGCCAGCAGCTTGAGGACAGCCTACGAGCAGTACTTC. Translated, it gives CASSLRTAYEQYF.

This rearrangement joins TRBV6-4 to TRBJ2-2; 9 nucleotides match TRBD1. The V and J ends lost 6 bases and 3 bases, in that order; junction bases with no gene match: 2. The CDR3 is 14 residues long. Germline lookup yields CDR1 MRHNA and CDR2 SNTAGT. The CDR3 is CASRRQGDTGELFF. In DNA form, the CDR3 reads TGTGCCAGCAGGAGACAGGGGGACACCGGGGAGCTGTTTTTT.

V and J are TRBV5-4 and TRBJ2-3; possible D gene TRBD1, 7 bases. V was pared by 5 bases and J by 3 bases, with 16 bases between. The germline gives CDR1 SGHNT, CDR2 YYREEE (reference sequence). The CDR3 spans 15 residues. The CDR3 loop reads CASRSETGRTDTQYF. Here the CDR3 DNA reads TGTGCCAGCAGGAGTGAGACAGGGAGGACAGATACGCAGTATTTT.

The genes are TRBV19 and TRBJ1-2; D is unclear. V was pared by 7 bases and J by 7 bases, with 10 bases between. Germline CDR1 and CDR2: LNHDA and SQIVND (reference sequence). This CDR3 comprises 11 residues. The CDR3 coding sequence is TGTGCCAGTAACAGTCCCCTTGGCTACACCTTC. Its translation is CASNSPLGYTF.

CDR3 DNA sequence: TGCGCCAGCAGCGCGGTAGGGACAGCAAACACTGAAGCTTTCTTT. As protein: CASSAVGTANTEAFF. The rearrangement joins TRBV5-1 to TRBJ1-1, with 7 bases aligning to TRBD1. The CDR3 consists of 15 residues. Germline V CDR1 and CDR2: SGHRS, YFSETQ. Unmatched junction bases numbered 8, after V lost 4 bases and J lost 2 bases.

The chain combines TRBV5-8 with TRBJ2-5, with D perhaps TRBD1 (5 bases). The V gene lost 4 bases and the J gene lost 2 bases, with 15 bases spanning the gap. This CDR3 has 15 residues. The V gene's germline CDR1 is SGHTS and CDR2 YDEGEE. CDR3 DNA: TGTGCCAGCAGCACCCCCTACAGGAGTCAAGAGACCCAGTACTTC. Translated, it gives CASSTPYRSQETQYF.

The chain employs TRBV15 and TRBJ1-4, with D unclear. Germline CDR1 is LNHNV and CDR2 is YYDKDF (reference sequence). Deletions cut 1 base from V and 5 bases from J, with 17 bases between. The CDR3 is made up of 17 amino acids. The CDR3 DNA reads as TGTGCCACCAGCAGAGCGGGCTCGGGGAAGAGCAATGAAAAACTGTTTTTT. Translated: CATSRAGSGKSNEKLFF.

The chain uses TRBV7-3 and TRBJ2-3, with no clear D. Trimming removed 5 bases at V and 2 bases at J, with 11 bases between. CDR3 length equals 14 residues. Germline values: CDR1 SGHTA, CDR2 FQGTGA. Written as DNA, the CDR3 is TGTGCCAGCAGCCTAAGACAACTCACAGATACGCAGTATTTT. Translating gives CASSLRQLTDTQYF.

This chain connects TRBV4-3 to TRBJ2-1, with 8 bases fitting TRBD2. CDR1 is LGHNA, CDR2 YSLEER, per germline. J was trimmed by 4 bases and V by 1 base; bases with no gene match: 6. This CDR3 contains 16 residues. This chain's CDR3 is CASSQGTSGVYNEQFF. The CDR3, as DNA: TGCGCCAGCAGCCAAGGTACTAGCGGAGTGTACAATGAGCAGTTCTTC.

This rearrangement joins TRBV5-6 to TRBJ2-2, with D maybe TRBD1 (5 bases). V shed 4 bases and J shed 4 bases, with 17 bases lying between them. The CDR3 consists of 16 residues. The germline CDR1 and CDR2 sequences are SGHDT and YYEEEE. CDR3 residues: CASSPWAGQGTGELFF. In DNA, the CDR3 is TGTGCCAGCAGCCCCTGGGCCGGACAAGGCACCGGGGAGCTGTTTTTT.

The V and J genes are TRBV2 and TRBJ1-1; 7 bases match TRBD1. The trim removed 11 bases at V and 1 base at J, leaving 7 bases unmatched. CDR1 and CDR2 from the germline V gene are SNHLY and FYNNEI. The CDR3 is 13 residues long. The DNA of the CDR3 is TGTGCCGGAGACAGGGACGCGAACACTGAAGCTTTCTTT. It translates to CAGDRDANTEAFF.

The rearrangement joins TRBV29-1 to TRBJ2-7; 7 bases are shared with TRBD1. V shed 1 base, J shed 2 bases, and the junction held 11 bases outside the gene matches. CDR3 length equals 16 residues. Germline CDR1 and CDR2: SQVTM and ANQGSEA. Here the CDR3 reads CSVEGGIADRPYEQYF. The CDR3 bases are TGCAGCGTTGAAGGAGGTATTGCGGACAGGCCCTACGAGCAGTACTTC.

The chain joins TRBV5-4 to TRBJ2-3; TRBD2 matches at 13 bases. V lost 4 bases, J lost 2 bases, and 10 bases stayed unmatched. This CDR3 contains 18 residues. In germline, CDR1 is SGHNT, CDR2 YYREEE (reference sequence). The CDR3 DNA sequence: TGTGCCAGCAGCAAGGGACTAGCGGGACTCGCCTCCACAGATACGCAGTATTTT. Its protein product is CASSKGLAGLASTDTQYF.

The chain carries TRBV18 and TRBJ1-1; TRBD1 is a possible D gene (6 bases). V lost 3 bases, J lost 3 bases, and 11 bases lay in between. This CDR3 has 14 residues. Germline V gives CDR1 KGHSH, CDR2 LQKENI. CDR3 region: CASSPQQGDTEAFF. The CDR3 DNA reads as TGTGCCAGCTCACCTCAACAGGGAGACACTGAAGCTTTCTTT. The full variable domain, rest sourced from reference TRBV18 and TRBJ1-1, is NAGVMQNPRHLVRRRGQEARLRCSPMKGHSHVYWYRQLPEEGLKFMVYLQKENIIDESGMPKERFSAEFPKEGPSILRIQQVVRGDSAAYFCASSPQQGDTEAFFGQGTRLTVV.

The CDR3 sequence is CASSERAGELFF. In nucleotides, the CDR3 is TGTGCCAGCAGCGAGAGAGCCGGGGAGCTGTTTTTT. This chain joins TRBV9 and TRBJ2-2; D gene unclear. The germline V gene has CDR1 SGDLS and CDR2 YYNGEE. V lost 3 bases, J lost 6 bases, and 6 bases lay in between. This CDR3 has 12 residues. Complete variable domain (other parts from reference TRBV9 and TRBJ2-2): DSGVTQTPKHLITATGQRVTLRCSPRSGDLSVYWYQQSLDQGLQFLIQYYNGEERAKGNILERFSAQQFPDLHSELNLSSLELGDSALYFCASSERAGELFFGEGSRLTVL.

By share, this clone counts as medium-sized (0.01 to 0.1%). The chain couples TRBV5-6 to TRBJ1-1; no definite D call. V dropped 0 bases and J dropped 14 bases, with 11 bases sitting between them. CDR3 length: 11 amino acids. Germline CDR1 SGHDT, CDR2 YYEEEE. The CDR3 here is CASSLGPKLFF. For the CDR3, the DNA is TGTGCCAGCAGCTTGGGCCCGAAACTCTTCTTT. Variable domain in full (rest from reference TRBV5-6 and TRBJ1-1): DAGVTQSPTHLIKTRGQQVTLRCSPKSGHDTVSWYQQALGQGPQFIFQYYEEEERQRGNFPDRFSGHQFPNYSSELNVNALLLGDSALYLCASSLGPKLFFGQGTRLTVV.

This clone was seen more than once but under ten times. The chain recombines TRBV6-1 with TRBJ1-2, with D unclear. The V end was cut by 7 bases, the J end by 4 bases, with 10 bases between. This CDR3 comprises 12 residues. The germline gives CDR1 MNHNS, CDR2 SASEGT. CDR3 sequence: CASNVPTYGYTF. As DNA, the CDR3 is TGTGCCAGCAATGTACCTACCTATGGCTACACCTTC.

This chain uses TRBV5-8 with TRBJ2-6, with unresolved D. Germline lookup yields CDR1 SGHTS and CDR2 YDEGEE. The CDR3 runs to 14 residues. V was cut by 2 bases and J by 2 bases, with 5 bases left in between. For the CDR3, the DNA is TGTGCCAGCAGCTTCGGTACTGGGGCCAACGTCCTGACTTTC. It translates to CASSFGTGANVLTF.

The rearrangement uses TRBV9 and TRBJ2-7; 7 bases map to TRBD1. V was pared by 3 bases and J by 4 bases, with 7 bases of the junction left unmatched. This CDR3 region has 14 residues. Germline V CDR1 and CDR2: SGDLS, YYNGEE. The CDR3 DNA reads TGTGCCAGCAGCGGACAGGGTCCCTCATACGAGCAGTACTTC. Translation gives CASSGQGPSYEQYF.

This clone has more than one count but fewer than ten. CDR3 bases: TGCGCCAGCAGCTTCGACGGGTGGGGGGAAGCGGACTATGGCTACACCTTC. Protein product: CASSFDGWGEADYGYTF. This chain connects TRBV4-1 to TRBJ1-2; tentatively, D is TRBD1 (5 bases). The CDR3 contains 17 residues. Trimming removed 5 bases from V and 3 bases from J, with 22 bases in between. Germline CDR1 reads MGHRA; CDR2 reads YSYEKL.

This chain's CDR3 is CASSLGAYEQYF. The DNA of the CDR3 is TGTGCCAGCAGCTTAGGCGCCTACGAGCAGTACTTC. The chain uses TRBV13 and TRBJ2-7; D unclear. Trimming shortened V by 0 bases and J by 2 bases, and 2 bases separated the two germline ends. Germline CDR1 reads PRHDT; CDR2 reads FYEKMQ (reference sequence). The CDR3 is made up of 12 amino acids.